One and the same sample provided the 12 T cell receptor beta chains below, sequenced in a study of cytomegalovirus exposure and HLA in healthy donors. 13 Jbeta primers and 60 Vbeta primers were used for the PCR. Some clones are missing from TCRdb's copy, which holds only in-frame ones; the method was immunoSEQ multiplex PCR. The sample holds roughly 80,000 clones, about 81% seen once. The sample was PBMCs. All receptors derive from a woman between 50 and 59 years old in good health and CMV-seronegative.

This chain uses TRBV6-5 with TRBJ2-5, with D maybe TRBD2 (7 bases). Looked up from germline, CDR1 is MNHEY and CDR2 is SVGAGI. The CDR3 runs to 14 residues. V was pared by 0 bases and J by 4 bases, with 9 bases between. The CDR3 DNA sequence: TGTGCCAGCAGTTACTCGGGGGGGCGAGAGACCCAGTACTTC. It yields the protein CASSYSGGRETQYF.

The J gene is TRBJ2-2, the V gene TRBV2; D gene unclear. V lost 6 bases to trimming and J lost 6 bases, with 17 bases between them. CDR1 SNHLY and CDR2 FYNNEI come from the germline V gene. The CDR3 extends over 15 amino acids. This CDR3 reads CASRSHYRTAGELFF. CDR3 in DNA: TGTGCCAGCAGGAGCCATTACCGAACCGCCGGGGAGCTGTTTTTT.

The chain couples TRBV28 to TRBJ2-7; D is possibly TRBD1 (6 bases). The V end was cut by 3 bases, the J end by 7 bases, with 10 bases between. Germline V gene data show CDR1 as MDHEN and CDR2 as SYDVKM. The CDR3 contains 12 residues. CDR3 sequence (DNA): TGTGCCAGCAGTTTTGGACAGATGGAGCAGTACTTC. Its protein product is CASSFGQMEQYF.

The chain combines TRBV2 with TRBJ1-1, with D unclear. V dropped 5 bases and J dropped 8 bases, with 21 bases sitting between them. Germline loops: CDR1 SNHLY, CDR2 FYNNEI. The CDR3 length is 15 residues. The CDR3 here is CASSPNPGAIDEAFF. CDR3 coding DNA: TGTGCCAGCAGTCCTAACCCGGGAGCTATTGACGAAGCTTTCTTT.

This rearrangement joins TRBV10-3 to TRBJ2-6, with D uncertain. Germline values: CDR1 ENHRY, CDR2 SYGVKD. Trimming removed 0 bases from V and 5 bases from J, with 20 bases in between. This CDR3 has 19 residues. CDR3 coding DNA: TGTGCCATCAGTGAGTCGGTGGCAGTGGAGTCATATAGGGCCAACGTCCTGACTTTC. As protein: CAISESVAVESYRANVLTF.

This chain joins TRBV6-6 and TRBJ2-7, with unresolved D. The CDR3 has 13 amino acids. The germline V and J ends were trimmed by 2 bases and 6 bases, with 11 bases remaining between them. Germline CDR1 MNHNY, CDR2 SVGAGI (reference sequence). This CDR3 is CASSYLGSFEQYV. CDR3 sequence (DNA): TGTGCCAGCAGTTACCTGGGTAGCTTCGAGCAGTACGTC.

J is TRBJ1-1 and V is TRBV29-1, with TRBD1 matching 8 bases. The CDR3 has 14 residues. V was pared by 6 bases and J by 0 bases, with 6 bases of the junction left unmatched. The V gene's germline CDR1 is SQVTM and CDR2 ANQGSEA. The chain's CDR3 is CSVLGQGMNTEAFF. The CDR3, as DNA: TGCAGCGTCCTAGGACAGGGAATGAACACTGAAGCTTTCTTT. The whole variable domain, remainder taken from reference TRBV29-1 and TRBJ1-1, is SAVISQKPSRDICQRGTSLTIQCQVDSQVTMMFWYRQQPGQSLTLIATANQGSEATYESGFVIDKFPISRPNLTFSTLTVSNMSPEDSSIYLCSVLGQGMNTEAFFGQGTRLTVV.

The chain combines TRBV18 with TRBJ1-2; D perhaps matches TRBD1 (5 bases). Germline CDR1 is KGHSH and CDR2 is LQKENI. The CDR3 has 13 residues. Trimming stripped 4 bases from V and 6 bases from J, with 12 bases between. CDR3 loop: CASSHGGVDGYTF. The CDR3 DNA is TGTGCCAGCTCACACGGAGGGGTGGATGGCTACACCTTC.

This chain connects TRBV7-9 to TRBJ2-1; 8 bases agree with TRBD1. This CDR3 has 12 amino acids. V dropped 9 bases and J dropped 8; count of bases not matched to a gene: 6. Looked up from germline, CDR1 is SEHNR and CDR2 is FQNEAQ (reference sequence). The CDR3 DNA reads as TGTGCCAGTAAGACAGGGGAAGATGAGCAGTTCTTC. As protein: CASKTGEDEQFF.

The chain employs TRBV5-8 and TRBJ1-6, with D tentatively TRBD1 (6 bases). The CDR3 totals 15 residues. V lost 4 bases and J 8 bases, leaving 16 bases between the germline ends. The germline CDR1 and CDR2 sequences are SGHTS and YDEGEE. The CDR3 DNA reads TGTGCCAGCAGCCCCCAGAGGGGGGGCTATTCACCCCTCCACTTT. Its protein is CASSPQRGGYSPLHF.

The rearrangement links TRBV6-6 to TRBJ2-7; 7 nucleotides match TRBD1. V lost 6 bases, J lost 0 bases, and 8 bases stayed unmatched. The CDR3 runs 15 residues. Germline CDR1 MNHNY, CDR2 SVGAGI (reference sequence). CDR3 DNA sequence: TGTGCCAGCAGACCCGGACAGGCCTTCTCCTACGAGCAGTACGTC. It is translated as CASRPGQAFSYEQYV.

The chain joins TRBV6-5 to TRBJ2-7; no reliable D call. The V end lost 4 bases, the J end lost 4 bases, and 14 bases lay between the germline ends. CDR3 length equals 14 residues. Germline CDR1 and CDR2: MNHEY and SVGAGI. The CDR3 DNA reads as TGTGCCAGCAGTTGCTCGATTCCGAGTTACGAGCAGTACTTC. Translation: CASSCSIPSYEQYF.